Listed below are T cell receptor beta chains from one sample, sequenced in a study of cytomegalovirus exposure and HLA in healthy donors. Data came from immunoSEQ multiplex PCR; TCRdb stores just in-frame clones and leaves some out. The sample has some 81,000 clones; more than 65% are singletons. The sequencing input was PBMCs. These receptors were obtained from a woman aged 40-49 years in good health and CMV-seropositive. Both conserved end residues are part of each CDR3. D genes are given only for firm matches. A row's size may be missing; if present it is once, few, many or a size class.

TRBJ1-3 | TRBD1 | TRBV7-9 | - | CGGGTGNTIYF | TGTGGAGGGGGCACTGGAAACACCATATATTTT
TRBJ1-1 | - | TRBV7-8 | - | CASRIQGNTEAFF | TGTGCCAGCAGGATACAGGGGAACACTGAAGCTTTCTTT
TRBJ2-1 | - | TRBV7-8 | few | CASSSQVNEQFF | TGTGCCAGCAGCTCCCAGGTGAATGAGCAGTTCTTC
TRBJ2-7 | - | TRBV7-2 | - | CASSPRGGSNYEQYF | TGTGCCAGCAGCCCTAGGGGTGGGTCCAACTACGAGCAGTACTTC
TRBJ1-2 | - | TRBV6-6 | - | CASSSYQTRDYGYTF | TGTGCCAGCAGTTCTTACCAGACCCGGGACTATGGCTACACCTTC
TRBJ2-7 | TRBD1 | TRBV6-5 | - | CASRRYRDRGREQYF | TGTGCCAGCAGGCGTTACCGGGACAGGGGTCGCGAGCAGTACTTC
TRBJ2-1 | - | TRBV6-4 | few | CASSTNRDNEQFF | TGTGCCAGCAGTACTAACCGTGACAATGAGCAGTTCTTC
TRBJ1-2 | TRBD1 | TRBV27 | - | CASSLQGAGGYTF | TGTGCCAGCAGTTTACAGGGGGCCGGTGGCTACACCTTC
TRBJ1-1 | TRBD1 | TRBV10-3 | - | CAISDKGQGAVTEAFF | TGTGCCATCAGTGATAAGGGACAGGGGGCGGTCACTGAAGCTTTCTTT
TRBJ2-7 | TRBD2 | TRBV5-1 | - | CASSLAGGNHEQYF | TGCGCCAGCAGCTTGGCCGGGGGGAACCACGAGCAGTACTTC
TRBJ2-7 | - | TRBV6-5 | - | CASTRGGRQPYEQYF | TGTGCCAGCACCAGGGGCGGGAGACAGCCCTACGAGCAGTACTTC
TRBJ2-7 | TRBD1 | TRBV2 | - | CASSGEKWTGPYEQYF | TGTGCCAGCAGTGGGGAAAAGTGGACAGGGCCCTACGAGCAGTACTTC
TRBJ2-7 | - | TRBV28 | few | CASSLTGRYEQYF | TGTGCCAGCAGTTTAACGGGAAGGTACGAGCAGTACTTC
TRBJ2-7 | - | TRBV27 | - | CASSFRGYEQYF | TGTGCCAGCAGTTTCCGGGGTTACGAGCAGTACTTC
TRBJ1-2 | - | TRBV6-4 | once | CASSDSGRTDYGYTF | TGTGCCAGCAGTGACTCCGGGAGGACAGACTATGGCTACACCTTC
TRBJ1-5 | - | TRBV4-2 | - | CASSKYREAAVQEPQHF | TGTGCCAGCAGCAAGTATCGGGAGGCGGCAGTCCAGGAGCCCCAGCATTTT
TRBJ2-3 | TRBD2 | TRBV19 | few | CASSSIAGATTDTQYF | TGTGCCAGTAGTTCAATAGCGGGGGCTACCACAGATACGCAGTATTTT
TRBJ1-5 | TRBD1 | TRBV28 | - | CASRTGVPNQPQHF | TGTGCCAGCAGAACAGGGGTCCCCAATCAGCCCCAGCATTTT
TRBJ2-7 | TRBD1 | TRBV7-6 | - | CASSFDRGPPYEQYF | TGTGCCAGCAGCTTTGACAGGGGGCCTCCCTACGAGCAGTACTTC
TRBJ1-1 | - | TRBV30 | - | CAWSTGLGYFEAFF | TGTGCCTGGAGTACAGGGTTAGGCTATTTTGAAGCTTTCTTT
TRBJ1-2 | - | TRBV15 | - | CATSREAVGGPGYTF | TGTGCCACCAGCAGAGAAGCTGTAGGAGGGCCCGGCTACACCTTC
TRBJ2-5 | TRBD1 | TRBV5-1 | - | CASSWGTGTETQYF | TGCGCCAGCAGCTGGGGGACAGGGACGGAGACCCAGTACTTC
TRBJ1-1 | - | TRBV19 | once | CASSIESGITEAFF | TGTGCCAGTAGTATAGAGTCGGGGATCACTGAAGCTTTCTTT
TRBJ2-2 | - | TRBV4-3 | - | CASSQDHRESGELFF | TGCGCCAGCAGCCAAGATCATAGGGAGTCCGGGGAGCTGTTTTTT
TRBJ1-4 | - | TRBV6-1 | - | CASSEWTENEKLFF | TGTGCCAGCAGTGAATGGACAGAGAATGAAAAACTGTTTTTT
TRBJ1-5 | - | TRBV30 | once | CAWSVGHLRQPQHF | TGTGCCTGGAGTGTAGGACATCTAAGACAGCCCCAGCATTTT
TRBJ1-2 | - | TRBV29-1 | - | CSVDGGWYGYTF | TGCAGCGTTGATGGGGGGTGGTATGGCTACACCTTC
TRBJ2-7 | TRBD2 | TRBV10-3 | - | CAISESSASGLEQYF | TGTGCCATCAGTGAGTCCTCGGCTAGCGGGTTGGAGCAGTACTTC
TRBJ1-4 | - | TRBV4-1 | - | CASSQAARGGEKLFF | TGCGCCAGCAGCCAAGCCGCGCGGGGGGGTGAAAAACTGTTTTTT
TRBJ2-7 | - | TRBV5-6 | - | CASSFSGALYEQYF | TGTGCCAGCAGCTTTTCCGGAGCACTCTACGAGCAGTACTTC
TRBJ2-7 | TRBD1 | TRBV19 | - | CASSGQGGHEQYF | TGTGCCAGTAGCGGACAGGGGGGGCACGAGCAGTACTTC
TRBJ1-3 | TRBD1 | TRBV5-5 | few | CASSNRGSGNTIYF | TGTGCCAGCAGCAACAGGGGTTCTGGAAACACCATATATTTT
TRBJ1-5 | - | TRBV27 | few | CASSSRDTGYQPQHF | TGTGCCAGCAGCAGCCGGGACACGGGCTATCAGCCCCAGCATTTT
TRBJ2-7 | - | TRBV13 | - | CASSLNYEQYF | TGTGCCAGCAGCCTCAATTACGAGCAGTACTTC
TRBJ2-7 | TRBD2 | TRBV4-3 | - | CASSRVESGRGLVGQYF | TGCGCCAGCAGCCGCGTCGAGAGCGGGAGGGGCTTGGTGGGGCAGTACTTC
TRBJ2-3 | - | TRBV7-9 | - | CASSLAFKGGPTDTQYF | TGTGCCAGCAGCTTAGCGTTCAAGGGGGGGCCCACAGATACGCAGTATTTT
TRBJ1-1 | - | TRBV6-6 | once | CASRQQGYTEAFF | TGTGCCAGCAGACAACAGGGATACACTGAAGCTTTCTTT
TRBJ2-1 | - | TRBV6-5 | - | CATQGWSYNEQFF | TGTGCCACCCAGGGGTGGAGCTACAATGAGCAGTTCTTC
TRBJ1-2 | - | TRBV6-6 | - | CASSYTTASEGYTF | TGTGCCAGCAGTTACACGACAGCCTCGGAGGGCTACACCTTC